Listed below are T cell receptor beta chains from one sample, sequenced in a study of shared clonotypes between healthy human individuals. Some clones are missing from TCRdb's copy, which holds only in-frame ones; the method was immunoSEQ multiplex PCR. The data contain roughly 2,000,000 clones, just under 95% of them singletons. The sample taken for sequencing was naive CD8+ T cells sorted from blood. All receptors come from a man in his late teens or twenties in good health. CDR3s include the opening cysteine and the closing phenylalanine or tryptophan. A D gene is named only where the DNA matches it firmly. Clone size is shown for a subset of rows, as once, few, many or a class of expanded clone.

D | size | J | V | DNA | CDR3
NA | NA | TRBJ2-1 | TRBV4-1 | TGCGCCAGCAGCCCGGGGGACCCCAGGGCCAATGAGCAGTTCTTC | CASSPGDPRANEQFF
TRBD2 | NA | TRBJ2-3 | TRBV6-5 | TGTGCCAGCAGTAGTAGCGGGAAGATAGATACGCAGTATTTT | CASSSSGKIDTQYF
NA | NA | TRBJ2-7 | TRBV2 | TGTGCCAGCATTTACCGGGACGGAACTCGCGAGCAGTACTTC | CASIYRDGTREQYF
TRBD2 | NA | TRBJ2-5 | TRBV7-6 | TGTGCCAGCAGCTCAGCGGGAGCCGGAGAGACCCAGTACTTC | CASSSAGAGETQYF
TRBD1 | NA | TRBJ2-1 | TRBV5-4 | TGTGCCAGCAGCGCGGACAGGGATACCTACAATGAGCAGTTCTTC | CASSADRDTYNEQFF
NA | NA | TRBJ2-1 | TRBV9 | TGTGCCAGCAGCGTAGCTACGGGAGCGGTCTCCTACAATGAGCAGTTCTTC | CASSVATGAVSYNEQFF
NA | NA | TRBJ2-7 | TRBV6-1 | TGTGCCAGCACCGGATCCGCCTTCCCATCCTACGAGCAGTACTTC | CASTGSAFPSYEQYF
NA | NA | TRBJ2-1 | TRBV30 | TGTGCCTGGAGTGCGGACAAGGATGAGCAGTTCTTC | CAWSADKDEQFF
TRBD1 | NA | TRBJ1-2 | TRBV29-1 | TGCAGCGTTGACCAGGGACAGAGTGGCTACACCTTC | CSVDQGQSGYTF
TRBD2 | NA | TRBJ2-7 | TRBV5-6 | TGTGCCAGCAGCGTCGGGACTAGCGGAGCTTACGAGCAGTACTTC | CASSVGTSGAYEQYF
NA | NA | TRBJ2-7 | TRBV7-6 | TGTGCCAGCAGCTTAGCAGGGTCCTACGAGCAGTACTTC | CASSLAGSYEQYF
NA | few | TRBJ1-6 | TRBV10-3 | TGTGCCATCAGTGAGGCAGGATATGATTCACCCCTCCACTTT | CAISEAGYDSPLHF
NA | NA | TRBJ2-2 | TRBV29-1 | TGCAGCGTTGTGCAGGGGACCGGGGAGCTGTTTTTT | CSVVQGTGELFF
NA | NA | TRBJ2-7 | TRBV4-1 | TGCGCCAGCAGCCAAGATGGAAAGGGGTGGGACGAGCAGTACTTC | CASSQDGKGWDEQYF
NA | NA | TRBJ2-7 | TRBV6-6 | TGTGCCAGCAGTTACGCCCATGGCTGGGACTACGAGCAGTACTTC | CASSYAHGWDYEQYF
NA | NA | TRBJ2-7 | TRBV11-2 | TGTGCCAGCAGCTTAGCGGGGACGGCGGATTCCTCGAGCAAGTACTTC | CASSLAGTADSSSKYF
NA | NA | TRBJ2-7 | TRBV27 | TGTGCCAGCAGTTTCGGGACGGCCTACGAGCAGTACTTC | CASSFGTAYEQYF
TRBD2 | NA | TRBJ2-7 | TRBV30 | TGTGCCTGGGGAGGGACTAGCGTTGCCTACGAGCAGTACTTC | CAWGGTSVAYEQYF
NA | NA | TRBJ2-1 | TRBV20-1 | TGCAGTGCTTACCCTGCGGATGAGCAGTTCTTC | CSAYPADEQFF
TRBD1 | once | TRBJ2-3 | TRBV4-1 | TGCGCCAGCAGCCGGACAGGGGCCACAGATACGCAGTATTTT | CASSRTGATDTQYF
TRBD1 | NA | TRBJ2-2 | TRBV6-5 | TGTGCCAGCAGTTACTTTAAGGGGGCTGGCGGGGAGCTGTTTTTT | CASSYFKGAGGELFF
NA | NA | TRBJ2-2 | TRBV29-1 | TGCAGCGTTGAAGTTTCTTGGGGGGGGGAGCTGTTTTTT | CSVEVSWGGELFF
TRBD2 | NA | TRBJ2-7 | TRBV11-2 | TGTGCCAGCAGCTTGGAACTAGCGGGAGGCGAGCAGTACTTC | CASSLELAGGEQYF
NA | NA | TRBJ2-7 | TRBV5-5 | TGTGCCAGCAGCTTGGAGGCGCTAACCTTCCGCGAGCAGTACTTC | CASSLEALTFREQYF
NA | NA | TRBJ2-7 | TRBV2 | TGTGCCAGCAGTGAAAGGGGTACGGCCGACGAGCAGTACTTC | CASSERGTADEQYF
TRBD2 | NA | TRBJ2-3 | TRBV27 | TGTGCCAGCACAGGGGGACTAGCGAACACAGATACGCAGTATTTT | CASTGGLANTDTQYF
NA | NA | TRBJ1-6 | TRBV7-9 | TGTGCCAGCAGCTTAGAACTAGGGGCGGGCTTCTTTAATTCACCCCTCCACTTT | CASSLELGAGFFNSPLHF
NA | NA | TRBJ2-3 | TRBV7-9 | TGTGCCAGCAGCACGGGACCTTCCCCGGATACGCAGTATTTT | CASSTGPSPDTQYF
NA | NA | TRBJ1-4 | TRBV9 | TGTGCCAGCAGCACAACAGGGATCTATTCTGAAAAACTGTTTTTT | CASSTTGIYSEKLFF
TRBD1 | NA | TRBJ2-5 | TRBV19 | TGTGCCAGTACCGCCGACAGGGGCCAAGAGACCCAGTACTTC | CASTADRGQETQYF
NA | NA | TRBJ1-2 | TRBV11-2 | TGTGCCAGCAGCTTCAGGAGGGGGGCGACTGGTCCAGCTAACTATGGCTACACCTTC | CASSFRRGATGPANYGYTF
TRBD1 | NA | TRBJ2-7 | TRBV4-3 | TGCGCCAGCAGCCAAGATAGGGACAGATCCTACGAGCAGTACTTC | CASSQDRDRSYEQYF
NA | NA | TRBJ1-5 | TRBV5-6 | TGTGCCAGCAGCCCCTGGGACGCTAGCAATCAGCCCCAGCATTTT | CASSPWDASNQPQHF
NA | NA | TRBJ2-7 | TRBV6-5 | TGTGCCAGCGGGTTAAGGGGATACGAGCAGTACTTC | CASGLRGYEQYF
TRBD1 | NA | TRBJ1-1 | TRBV11-3 | TGTGCCAGCAGCCCCCGAGGGGGCGCGAACACTGAAGCTTTCTTT | CASSPRGGANTEAFF
NA | NA | TRBJ2-1 | TRBV11-2 | TGTGCCAGCAGCTCAAACCCCCCCCAATGGTCCTGGCCAGACAATGAGCAGTTCTTC | CASSSNPPQWSWPDNEQFF
TRBD1 | NA | TRBJ2-7 | TRBV30 | TGTGCCTGGGTGAGGACAGGGACTCACGAGCAGTACTTC | CAWVRTGTHEQYF
TRBD1 | NA | TRBJ1-2 | TRBV14 | TGTGCCAGCAGCCCCAGGACAGGAGTCTATGGCTACACCTTC | CASSPRTGVYGYTF
NA | NA | TRBJ1-1 | TRBV11-2 | TGTGCCAGCAGCTTAGTTCCGGGGAACACTGAAGCTTTCTTT | CASSLVPGNTEAFF